The sequence of this T cell receptor beta chain was determined in a study of OX40 agonist ivuxolimab in advanced cancers. Study at large: Aged about 23 to 80 with a mean of approximately 60 years, they were about 80% male. Participants could have had prior anti-PD-1, anti-PD-L1 or anti-CTLA-4 therapy, and less than 45% had some. Partial responses were achieved by three patients, of whom one had hepatocellular carcinoma and two had cutaneous melanoma.

The protocol was immunoSEQ multiplex PCR, while the TCRdb copy is restricted to in-frame clones and leaves out a portion. The table has about 65,000 clones, about four fifths seen once. This specimen was CD4+ or CD8+ T cells sorted from blood, taken in a trial of the OX40 agonist ivuxolimab. This TCR was recovered from an adult with an advanced solid tumor such as melanoma, head and neck, liver or kidney cancer.

CDR3 sequence: CASSLKAFQETQYF. The CDR3 DNA reads as TGTGCCAGCAGCTTGAAAGCTTTTCAAGAGACCCAGTACTTC. The rearrangement uses TRBV5-4 and TRBJ2-5; D unclear. The CDR3 covers 14 residues. The germline V gene has CDR1 SGHNT and CDR2 YYREEE (reference sequence). V was shortened by 1 base and J by 2 bases, with 9 bases between the two germline ends.